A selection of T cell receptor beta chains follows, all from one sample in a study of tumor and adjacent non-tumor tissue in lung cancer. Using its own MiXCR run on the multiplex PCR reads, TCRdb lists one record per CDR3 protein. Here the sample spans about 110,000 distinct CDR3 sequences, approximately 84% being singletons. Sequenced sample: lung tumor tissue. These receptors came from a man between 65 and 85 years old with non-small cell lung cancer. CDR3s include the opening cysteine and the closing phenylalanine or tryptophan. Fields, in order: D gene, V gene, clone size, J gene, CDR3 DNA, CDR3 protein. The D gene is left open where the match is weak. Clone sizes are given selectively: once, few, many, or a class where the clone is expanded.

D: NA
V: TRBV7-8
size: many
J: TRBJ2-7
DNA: TGTGCCAGCAGCCCCTGGGACTCCTACGAGCAGTACTTC
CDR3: CASSPWDSYEQYF

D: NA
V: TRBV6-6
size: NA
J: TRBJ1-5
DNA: TGTGCCGGCTCGGCGGGGTTTAAGCCCCAGCATTTT
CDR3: CAGSAGFKPQHF

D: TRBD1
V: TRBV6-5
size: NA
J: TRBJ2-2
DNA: TGTGCCAGCAGTTACTACCCCCCCAGGACAGGGAGTAGTGGCGGGGAGCTGTTTTTT
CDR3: CASSYYPPRTGSSGGELFF

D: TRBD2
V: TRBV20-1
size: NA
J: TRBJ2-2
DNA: TGCAGTATTAAAAGCGGGAGTGGAACTGGGGAGCCGTTTTTT
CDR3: CSIKSGSGTGEPFF

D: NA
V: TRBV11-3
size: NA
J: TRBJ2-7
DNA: TGTGCCAGCAGATTAACAGGGCATTTTTCCTACGAACAGTACTTC
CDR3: CASRLTGHFSYEQYF

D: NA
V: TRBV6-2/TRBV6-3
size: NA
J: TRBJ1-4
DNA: TGTGCTAGCAAAAACTCGGGTTATGAAGAACTGTTTTTT
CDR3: CASKNSGYEELFF

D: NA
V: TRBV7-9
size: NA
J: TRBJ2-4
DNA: TGTGCCAGCAGCTTACTACCGGGGAAAAACATTCAGTACTTC
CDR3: CASSLLPGKNIQYF

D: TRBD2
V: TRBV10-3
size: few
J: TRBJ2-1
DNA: TGTGCTATCAGGTCCTACACTAGCGGGAGTTACAATGAGCAGTTCTTC
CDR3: CAIRSYTSGSYNEQFF

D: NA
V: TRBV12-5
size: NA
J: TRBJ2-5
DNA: TGTGCTAGTGGTTTGACACACGCGGGGACCCAGTACTTC
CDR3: CASGLTHAGTQYF

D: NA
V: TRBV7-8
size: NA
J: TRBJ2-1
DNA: TGTGCCATCAGCTTCCACGGAGGGATATACACTGAGCAGTTCTTC
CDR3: CAISFHGGIYTEQFF

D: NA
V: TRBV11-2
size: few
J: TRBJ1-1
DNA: TGTACCAGCAGCTTCGCCGGGGGCCTGTCTGAAGCTTTCTTT
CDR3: CTSSFAGGLSEAFF

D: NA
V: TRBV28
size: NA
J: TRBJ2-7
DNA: TGTGCCATCACTTCCCGGTGGGCCGGGGGTTACAAGCAGTACTTC
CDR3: CAITSRWAGGYKQYF

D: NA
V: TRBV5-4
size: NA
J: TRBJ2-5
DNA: TGTACCAGCAGGATGGAGACGTACCAAGAGACCCAGTACTTC
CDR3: CTSRMETYQETQYF

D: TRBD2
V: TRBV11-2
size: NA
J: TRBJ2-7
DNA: TGTGCCAGCAGCCCTAGCGGGGGGGCCTGTGAGCAATACTTC
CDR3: CASSPSGGACEQYF

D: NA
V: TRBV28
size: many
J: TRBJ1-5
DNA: TGTGCCAGCAGTAAAGGGGGGGTACGGCAGCCCCAGCATTTT
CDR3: CASSKGGVRQPQHF

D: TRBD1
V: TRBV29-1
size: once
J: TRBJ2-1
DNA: TGCAGCGTCCGACAGGGATACAATGGTCAGTTCTTC
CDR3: CSVRQGYNGQFF

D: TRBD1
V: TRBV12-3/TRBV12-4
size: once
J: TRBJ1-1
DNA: TGTGCCAGCTGTTCCCGACAGGGGGCAGGTTCGGGCACTGAAGCTTTCTTT
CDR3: CASCSRQGAGSGTEAFF

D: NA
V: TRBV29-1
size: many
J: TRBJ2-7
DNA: TGCAGCGTTGGGGGTCAGCGCGGCTCCTACGAGCAGTACTTC
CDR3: CSVGGQRGSYEQYF

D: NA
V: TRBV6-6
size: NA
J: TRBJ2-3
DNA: TGTGCTAGCAGTTACGGGAATCACCCCCAGTATTTT
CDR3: CASSYGNHPQYF

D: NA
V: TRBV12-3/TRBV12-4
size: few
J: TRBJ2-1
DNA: TGTGCCAGCAGTCTAGCAGGGAGTAATGAACAGTTCTTC
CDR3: CASSLAGSNEQFF

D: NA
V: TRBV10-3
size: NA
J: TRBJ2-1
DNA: TGTGCCATCAGTGACGGAGAGAGGAGTCCCTACAATGAGCAGTTCTTC
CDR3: CAISDGERSPYNEQFF

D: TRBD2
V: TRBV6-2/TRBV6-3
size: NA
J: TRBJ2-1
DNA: TGTGCAAGCAGTCTGGGACTAGGCAATACCAATGAGCACTTCTTC
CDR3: CASSLGLGNTNEHFF

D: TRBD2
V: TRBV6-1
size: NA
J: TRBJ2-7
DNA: TGTGCCAGCAATGCACTAGCGGGAGGCCCCTCGACGGCTGGAGAGCAGTACTTC
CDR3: CASNALAGGPSTAGEQYF

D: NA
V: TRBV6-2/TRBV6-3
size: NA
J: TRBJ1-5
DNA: TGTGCAAGCAGTTCTCCGGGAAATCAGCCCCAGCATTTT
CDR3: CASSSPGNQPQHF

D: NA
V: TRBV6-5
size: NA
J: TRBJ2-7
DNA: TGTGCCAGCAGTCCAGTGGGAGCGAGGGAAACCTACGAGCAGTACTTC
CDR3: CASSPVGARETYEQYF

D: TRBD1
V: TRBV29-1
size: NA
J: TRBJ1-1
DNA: TGCAGGGTCTTCGGACAGGGAACTAAAATAGAAGCTTTCTTT
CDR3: CRVFGQGTKIEAFF

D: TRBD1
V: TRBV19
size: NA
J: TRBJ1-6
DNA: TGTGTCAGTACCGATCGGGACAGAGGAAATTCACCTCTTCACTTT
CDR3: CVSTDRDRGNSPLHF

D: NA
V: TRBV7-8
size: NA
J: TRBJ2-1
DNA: TGTCCCAGCAACGGAGGTAGCGGAGGGTACAATGAGCAATTCTTC
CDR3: CPSNGGSGGYNEQFF

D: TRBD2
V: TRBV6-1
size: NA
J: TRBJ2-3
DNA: TGTGCCAGCAGTGTAGCCGGACTAGCCCCAGATACTCAGTGTTTT
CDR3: CASSVAGLAPDTQCF

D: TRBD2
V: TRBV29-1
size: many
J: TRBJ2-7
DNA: TGCAGCGTTCCTAGCGGGAGCTACGAGCAGTACTTC
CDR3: CSVPSGSYEQYF

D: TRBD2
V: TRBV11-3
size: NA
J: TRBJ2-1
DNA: TGTGTCAGCAGCTTTGATAGCGATGTGGGACTAGCAGGAGTGGGGAATGAGCAGTTCTTC
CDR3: CVSSFDSDVGLAGVGNEQFF

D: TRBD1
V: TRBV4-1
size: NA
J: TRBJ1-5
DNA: TGCGCCAACCGCCAAGTAGCAGGGGGCCGTAAGCCCCAGCATTTT
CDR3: CANRQVAGGRKPQHF

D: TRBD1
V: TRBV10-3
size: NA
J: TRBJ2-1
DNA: TGTGCCAACCGGGACAGCTCCAACAATGAGCAGTTCTTC
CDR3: CANRDSSNNEQFF

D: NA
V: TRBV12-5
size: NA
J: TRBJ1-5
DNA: TGTGCTAGTGGTTTTGGTAGAAATCAGCCCCAGCACTTT
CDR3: CASGFGRNQPQHF

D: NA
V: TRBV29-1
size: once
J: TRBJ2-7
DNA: TGCAGGGTTGAAAGGGTGGGACCGACCTACGAGCAGAACTTC
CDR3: CRVERVGPTYEQNF

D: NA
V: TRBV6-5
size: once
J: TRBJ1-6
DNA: TGTGCCAGCAACCTTCACTATACAGAAGATAATTCACCCCTCCACTTT
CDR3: CASNLHYTEDNSPLHF

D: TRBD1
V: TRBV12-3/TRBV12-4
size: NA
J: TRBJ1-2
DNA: TGTACCATCAGTTTAAAACGGGGGACAGGGATAAACTATGGCTACACCTTC
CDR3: CTISLKRGTGINYGYTF

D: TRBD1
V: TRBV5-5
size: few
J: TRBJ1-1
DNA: TGTGCCGACAGTTACAAGCCGGGGCAGGGGGCGGGTATGACTGAAGCTTTCTTT
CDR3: CADSYKPGQGAGMTEAFF

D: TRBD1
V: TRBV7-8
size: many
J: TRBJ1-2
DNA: TGTGCCAGCAGCCTAATTCGACAGGGTACCTTTGGCTACACCTTC
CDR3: CASSLIRQGTFGYTF

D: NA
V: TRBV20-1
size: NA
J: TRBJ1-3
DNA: TGCAATACTAGAGAGGCAGGGAGAGGAAACACCATATATTTT
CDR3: CNTREAGRGNTIYF

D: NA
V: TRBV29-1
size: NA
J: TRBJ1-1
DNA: TGCAGCGTTCCTGAGCCCGAGGCTCATGCGGGGATCGCTGAAGCTTTCTTT
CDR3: CSVPEPEAHAGIAEAFF

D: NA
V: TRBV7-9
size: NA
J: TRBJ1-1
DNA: TGTGCCAGCAGGGCCAGGACATGGCATGACACTGAAGCTTTCTTT
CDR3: CASRARTWHDTEAFF

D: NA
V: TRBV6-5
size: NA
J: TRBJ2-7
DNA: TGTGGCAGCAGCCCCATGTTGGACTACGAGCAGTACTTC
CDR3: CGSSPMLDYEQYF